These T cell receptor beta chains were read from a single sample in a study of OX40 agonist ivuxolimab in advanced cancers. The repertoire was sequenced with immunoSEQ multiplex PCR; TCRdb's copy has only in-frame clones and lacks some. The sample contains around 67,000 clones, over 70% of which appear only once. The sequenced sample was CD4+ or CD8+ T cells sorted from blood, obtained in a trial of the OX40 agonist ivuxolimab. The receptors come from an adult with an advanced solid tumor such as melanoma, head and neck, liver or kidney cancer. The CDR3 runs from the conserved cysteine through the conserved F or W. The D gene is left open where the match is weak. The size field is filled for only some rows; it gives once, few, many or a size class.

14	.	TRBJ2-1	TRBD1	TRBV6-1	TGTGCCAGCAGTGGTAGGGGACAGGGGAATGAGCAGTTCTTC	CASSGRGQGNEQFF
14	.	TRBJ2-7	TRBD2	TRBV7-2	TGTGCCAGCAGCTTTAGCGGGGGTTTCGACGAGCAGTACTTC	CASSFSGGFDEQYF
19	.	TRBJ2-1	TRBD2	TRBV5-1	TGCGCCAGCAGCTCCGGGCTAGCGGGGGGCCCAATTTCCTACAATGAGCAGTTCTTC	CASSSGLAGGPISYNEQFF
13	.	TRBJ2-7	.	TRBV29-1	TGCAGCGTTGGGGGAGGGGGGCTCTACGAGCAGTACTTC	CSVGGGGLYEQYF
17	.	TRBJ2-3	.	TRBV5-1	TGCGCCAGCAGCTCTCCGACCAATGGCGGACCCACAGATACGCAGTATTTT	CASSSPTNGGPTDTQYF
12	.	TRBJ2-7	.	TRBV6-5	TGTGCCAGCAGCTTGGACAGTAACGAGCAGTACTTC	CASSLDSNEQYF
18	.	TRBJ1-4	TRBD1	TRBV7-9	TGTGCCAGCAGCTTAGGGAGGGGGCGAGGCGCAACTAATGAAAAACTGTTTTTT	CASSLGRGRGATNEKLFF
14	.	TRBJ2-1	.	TRBV4-3	TGCGCCAAACCGATACAAGGAGACATGAATGAGCAGTTCTTC	CAKPIQGDMNEQFF
15	.	TRBJ2-2	TRBD1	TRBV12-5	TGTGCTAGTGGTTTGGGGGGACAGTTCACCGGGGAGCTGTTTTTT	CASGLGGQFTGELFF
14	.	TRBJ1-2	.	TRBV9	TGTGCCAGCAGCGTAGTTGGGGGGCTAGATGGCTACACCTTC	CASSVVGGLDGYTF
17	.	TRBJ1-1	.	TRBV19	TGTGCCAGTAGTATCCTCTCGGGGGGCCTTCAGAACACTGAAGCTTTCTTT	CASSILSGGLQNTEAFF
13	.	TRBJ1-5	TRBD1	TRBV19	TGTGCCAGCCGACAGGGGGCTAATCAGCCCCAGCATTTT	CASRQGANQPQHF
11	.	TRBJ1-2	.	TRBV20-1	TGCAGTGCCCGAACTAACTATGGCTACACCTTC	CSARTNYGYTF
15	.	TRBJ2-7	.	TRBV29-1	TGCAGCGTCCTCGGGGGCCCTGATTCGAAGTACGAGCAGTACTTC	CSVLGGPDSKYEQYF
14	.	TRBJ2-1	.	TRBV30	TGTGCCTGGAGTCCCCCTGGGGGACGTTATGAGCAGTTCTTC	CAWSPPGGRYEQFF
15	.	TRBJ2-3	TRBD2	TRBV6-1	TGTGCCAGCAGTGAAGGAGCGGGGGGCACAGATACGCAGTATTTT	CASSEGAGGTDTQYF
15	.	TRBJ1-5	.	TRBV5-1	TGCGCCAGCAGCCCCGACGGGGAAGGAAATCAGCCCCAGCATTTT	CASSPDGEGNQPQHF
15	.	TRBJ2-5	.	TRBV9	TGTGCCAGCAGCGTAGAGGCGGGGGCCTCAGAGACCCAGTACTTC	CASSVEAGASETQYF
19	.	TRBJ2-1	TRBD2	TRBV7-2	TGTGCCAGCAGCCGGAAGAGGGGAGCAGCGGGGGTTAGCTACAATGAGCAGTTCTTC	CASSRKRGAAGVSYNEQFF
14	.	TRBJ1-1	.	TRBV4-1	TGCGCCAGCAGGGGCTTATTGAGGGGGACTGAAGCTTTCTTT	CASRGLLRGTEAFF
15	.	TRBJ1-2	TRBD1	TRBV15	TGTGCCACCAGCAGAAAAAAGACAGGGGGGGATGGCTACACCTTC	CATSRKKTGGDGYTF
14	.	TRBJ2-1	TRBD1	TRBV6-1	TGTGCCAGCAGTAGACAGGGGGCCGGCAATGAGCAGTTCTTC	CASSRQGAGNEQFF
14	.	TRBJ1-2	.	TRBV5-1	TGCGCCAGCAGCTTGGATCGGGGAATCTATGGCTACACCTTC	CASSLDRGIYGYTF
16	.	TRBJ1-2	TRBD1	TRBV30	TGTGCCTGGGGGACATCCTCCCAGCAGGGGGCAGGGGGCTACACCTTC	CAWGTSSQQGAGGYTF
14	.	TRBJ1-1	.	TRBV19	TGTGCCAGTATCCCGCGTCAGTGGGAGACTGAAGCTTTCTTT	CASIPRQWETEAFF
15	once	TRBJ1-4	TRBD1	TRBV6-6	TGTGCCAGCAGAATCAAATCAGGGGGTAATGAAAAACTGTTTTTT	CASRIKSGGNEKLFF
17	.	TRBJ2-3	TRBD2	TRBV11-2	TGTGCCAGCAGCTTAGATCCCCTAGCGGGGAGCACAGATACGCAGTATTTT	CASSLDPLAGSTDTQYF
17	once	TRBJ2-5	TRBD2	TRBV11-2	TGTGCCAGCAGCTTAGGGTTGCGGCGGGGGGAACAAGAGACCCAGTACTTC	CASSLGLRRGEQETQYF
15	.	TRBJ2-2	.	TRBV30	TGTGCCTGGGATACTTACAGGGGAGGGGCCGGGGAGCTGTTTTTT	CAWDTYRGGAGELFF
15	few	TRBJ1-2	.	TRBV7-2	TGTGCCAGCAGCTTAGTCCCCAGTACTAACTATGGCTACACCTTC	CASSLVPSTNYGYTF
15	.	TRBJ1-1	TRBD1	TRBV7-3	TGTGCCAGCAGCGCAGGACAGGGGATGGACACTGAAGCTTTCTTT	CASSAGQGMDTEAFF
15	.	TRBJ1-4	.	TRBV9	TGTGCCAGCAGCGTAGGGAACGGGAACAATGAAAAACTGTTTTTT	CASSVGNGNNEKLFF
17	.	TRBJ2-3	TRBD2	TRBV7-3	TGTGCCAGCAGCAGAAACATAGCGGGGGGGCGAGGAAATACGCAGTATTTT	CASSRNIAGGRGNTQYF
13	few	TRBJ2-3	.	TRBV6-1	TGTGCCAGCACCATGAGAGGCACAGATACGCAGTATTTT	CASTMRGTDTQYF
15	.	TRBJ2-3	.	TRBV5-1	TGCGCCAGCAGGGTTGGTGGGGGGAGCACAGATACGCAGTATTTT	CASRVGGGSTDTQYF
18	few	TRBJ1-4	.	TRBV5-8	TGTGCCAGCAGCACCGATAAAAAGACCCGGTGGGATAATGAAAAACTGTTTTTT	CASSTDKKTRWDNEKLFF
14	.	TRBJ1-1	.	TRBV30	TGTGCCTGGAGGGCTAGGGGTAGGGACACTGAAGCTTTCTTT	CAWRARGRDTEAFF
13	.	TRBJ1-5	.	TRBV30	TGTGCCTGGAGTGATGGCCCGGGGCAGCCCCAGCATTTT	CAWSDGPGQPQHF
14	.	TRBJ2-7	.	TRBV5-6	TGTGCCAGCAGCTTCAAGGCGGCGGGATACGAGCAGTACTTC	CASSFKAAGYEQYF
13	once	TRBJ1-4	.	TRBV18	TGTGCCAGCCACGGACAGAAGTATGAAAAACTGTTTTTT	CASHGQKYEKLFF